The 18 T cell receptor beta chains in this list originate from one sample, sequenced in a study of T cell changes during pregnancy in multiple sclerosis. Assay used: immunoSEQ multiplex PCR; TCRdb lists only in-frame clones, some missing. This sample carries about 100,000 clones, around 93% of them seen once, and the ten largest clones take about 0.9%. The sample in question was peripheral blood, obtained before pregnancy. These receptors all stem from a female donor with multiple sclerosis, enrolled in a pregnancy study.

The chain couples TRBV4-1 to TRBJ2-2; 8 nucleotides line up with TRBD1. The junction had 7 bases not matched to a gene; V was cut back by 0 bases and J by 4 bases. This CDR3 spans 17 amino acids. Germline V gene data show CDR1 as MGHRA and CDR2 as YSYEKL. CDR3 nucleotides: TGCGCCAGCAGCCAAGAAATCGGCAGGGGGCTCACCGGGGAGCTGTTTTTT. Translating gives CASSQEIGRGLTGELFF.

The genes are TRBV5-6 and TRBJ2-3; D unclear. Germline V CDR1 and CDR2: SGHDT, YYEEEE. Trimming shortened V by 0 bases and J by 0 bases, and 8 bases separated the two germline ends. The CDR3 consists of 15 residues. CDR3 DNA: TGTGCCAGCAGCTTGGGGATTAGCAGCACAGATACGCAGTATTTT. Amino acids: CASSLGISSTDTQYF.

CDR3 sequence: CASSPSVGAKTQYF. The CDR3 DNA is TGTGCCAGCAGTCCCAGCGTCGGTGCCAAGACCCAGTACTTC. This chain uses TRBV28 with TRBJ2-5; D unclear. The CDR3 is 14 residues long. Germline V gene sequence: CDR1 MDHEN, CDR2 SYDVKM. With 5 bases removed from V and 6 bases from J, the gap between germline ends came to 16 bases. Combining the CDR3 with reference TRBV28 and TRBJ2-5 gives the whole variable domain DVKVTQSSRYLVKRTGEKVFLECVQDMDHENMFWYRQDPGLGLRLIYFSYDVKMKEKGDIPEGYSVSREKKERFSLILESASTNQTSMYLCASSPSVGAKTQYFGPGTRLLVL.

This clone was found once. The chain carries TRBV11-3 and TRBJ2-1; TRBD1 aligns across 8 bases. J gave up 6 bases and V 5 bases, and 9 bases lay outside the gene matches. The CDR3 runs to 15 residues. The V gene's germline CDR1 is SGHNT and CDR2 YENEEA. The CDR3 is CASSLSQGAFNEQFF. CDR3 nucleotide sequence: TGTGCCAGCAGCCTCAGCCAGGGGGCCTTCAATGAGCAGTTCTTC.

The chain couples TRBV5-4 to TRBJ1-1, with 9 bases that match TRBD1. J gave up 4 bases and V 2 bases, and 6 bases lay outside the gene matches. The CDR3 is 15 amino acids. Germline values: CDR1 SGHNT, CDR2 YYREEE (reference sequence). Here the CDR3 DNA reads TGTGCCAGCAGCTTCGGAACGACAGGGGGCACTGAAGCTTTCTTT. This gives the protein CASSFGTTGGTEAFF. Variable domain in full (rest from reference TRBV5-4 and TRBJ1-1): ETGVTQSPTHLIKTRGQQVTLRCSSQSGHNTVSWYQQALGQGPQFIFQYYREEENGRGNFPPRFSGLQFPNYSSELNVNALELDDSALYLCASSFGTTGGTEAFFGQGTRLTVV.

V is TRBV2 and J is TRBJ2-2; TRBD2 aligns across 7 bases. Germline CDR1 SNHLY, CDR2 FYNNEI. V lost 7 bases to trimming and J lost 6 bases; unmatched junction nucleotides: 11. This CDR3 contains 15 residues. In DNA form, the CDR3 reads TGTGCCAGCATCACCGGGACTAAAACGTCCGGGGAGCTGTTTTTT. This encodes CASITGTKTSGELFF.

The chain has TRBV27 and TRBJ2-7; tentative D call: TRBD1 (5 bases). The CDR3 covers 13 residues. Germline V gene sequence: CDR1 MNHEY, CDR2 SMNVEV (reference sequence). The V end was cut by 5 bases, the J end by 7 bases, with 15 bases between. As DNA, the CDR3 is TGTGCCAGCAGTAATCTAGGGGCTGGGGAGCAGTACTTC. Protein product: CASSNLGAGEQYF.

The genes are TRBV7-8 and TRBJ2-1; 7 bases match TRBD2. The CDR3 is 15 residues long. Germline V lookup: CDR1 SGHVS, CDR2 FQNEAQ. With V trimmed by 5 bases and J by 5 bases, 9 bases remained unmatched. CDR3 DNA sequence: TGTGCCAGCAGCCCAAGCCGTCTAGCGGACAATGAGCAGTTCTTC. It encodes CASSPSRLADNEQFF. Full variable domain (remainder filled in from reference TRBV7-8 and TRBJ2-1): GAGVSQSPRYKVAKRGQDVALRCDPISGHVSLFWYQQALGQGPEFLTYFQNEAQLDKSGLPSDRFFAERPEGSVSTLKIQRTQQEDSAVYLCASSPSRLADNEQFFGPGTRLTVL.

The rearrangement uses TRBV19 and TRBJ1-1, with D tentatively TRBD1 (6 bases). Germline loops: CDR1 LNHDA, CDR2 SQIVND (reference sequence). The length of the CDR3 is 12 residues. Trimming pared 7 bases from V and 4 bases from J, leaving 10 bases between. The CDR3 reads CASNTGSTEAFF. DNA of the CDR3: TGTGCCAGTAACACAGGGTCCACTGAAGCTTTCTTT.

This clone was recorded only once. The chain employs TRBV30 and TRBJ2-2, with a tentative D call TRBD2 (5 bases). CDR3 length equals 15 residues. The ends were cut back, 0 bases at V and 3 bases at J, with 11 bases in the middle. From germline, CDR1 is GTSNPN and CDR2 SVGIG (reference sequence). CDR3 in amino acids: CAWSVLGSDTGELFF. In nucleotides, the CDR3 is TGTGCCTGGAGTGTACTAGGGAGCGACACCGGGGAGCTGTTTTTT. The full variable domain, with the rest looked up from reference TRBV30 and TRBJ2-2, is SQTIHQWPATLVQPVGSPLSLECTVEGTSNPNLYWYRQAAGRGLQLLFYSVGIGQISSEVPQNLSASRPQDRQFILSSKKLLLSDSGFYLCAWSVLGSDTGELFFGEGSRLTVL.

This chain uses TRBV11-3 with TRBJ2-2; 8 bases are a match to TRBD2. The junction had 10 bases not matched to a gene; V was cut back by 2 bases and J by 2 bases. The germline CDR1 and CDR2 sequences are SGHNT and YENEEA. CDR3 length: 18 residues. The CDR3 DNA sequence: TGTGCCAGCAGCTTAAGGGGGTTCGGGGGGGCCAACACCGGGGAGCTGTTTTTT. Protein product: CASSLRGFGGANTGELFF.

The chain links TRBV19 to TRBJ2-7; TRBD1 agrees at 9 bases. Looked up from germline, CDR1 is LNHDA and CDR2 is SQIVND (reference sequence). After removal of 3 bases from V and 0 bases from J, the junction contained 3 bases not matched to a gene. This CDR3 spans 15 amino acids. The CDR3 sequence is CASSMGQGTSYEQYF. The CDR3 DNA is TGTGCCAGTAGTATGGGACAGGGAACCTCCTACGAGCAGTACTTC.

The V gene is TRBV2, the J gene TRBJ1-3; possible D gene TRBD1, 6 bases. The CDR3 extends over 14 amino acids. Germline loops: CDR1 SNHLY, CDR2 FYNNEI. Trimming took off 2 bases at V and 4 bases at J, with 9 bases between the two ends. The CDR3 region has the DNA TGTGCCAGCAGTGAAATTGGGACAGGAAACACCATATATTTT. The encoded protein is CASSEIGTGNTIYF.

This chain's CDR3 is CASSSGRGMQPQHF. CDR3 DNA sequence: TGTGCCAGCAGTTCTGGACGGGGAATGCAGCCCCAGCATTTT. This chain joins TRBV7-8 and TRBJ1-5, with D hard to call. CDR3 length equals 14 residues. CDR1 SGHVS and CDR2 FQNEAQ come from the germline V gene. The V and J ends lost 6 bases and 7 bases respectively, with 16 bases between them. Supplemented by reference TRBV7-8 and TRBJ1-5, the full variable domain reads GAGVSQSPRYKVAKRGQDVALRCDPISGHVSLFWYQQALGQGPEFLTYFQNEAQLDKSGLPSDRFFAERPEGSVSTLKIQRTQQEDSAVYLCASSSGRGMQPQHFGDGTRLSIL.

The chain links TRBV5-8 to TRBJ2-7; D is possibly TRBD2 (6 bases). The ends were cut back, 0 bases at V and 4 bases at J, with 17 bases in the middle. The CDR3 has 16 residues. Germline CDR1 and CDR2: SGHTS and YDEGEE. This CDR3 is CASSLGGIPGLYEQYF. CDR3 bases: TGTGCCAGCAGCTTGGGGGGGATACCCGGACTATACGAGCAGTACTTC.

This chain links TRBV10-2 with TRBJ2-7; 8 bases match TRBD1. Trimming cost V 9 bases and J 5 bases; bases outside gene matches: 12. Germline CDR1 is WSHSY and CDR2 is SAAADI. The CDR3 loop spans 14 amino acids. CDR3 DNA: TGCGCCAGTTATGACAGGGGTGGATCCCACGAGCAGTACTTC. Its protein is CASYDRGGSHEQYF.

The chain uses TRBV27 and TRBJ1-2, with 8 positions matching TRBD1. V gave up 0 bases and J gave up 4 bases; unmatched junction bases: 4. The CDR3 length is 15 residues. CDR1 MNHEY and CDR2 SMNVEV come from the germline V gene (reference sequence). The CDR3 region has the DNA TGTGCCAGCAGTTTATCCACAGGGGGGACCTATGGCTACACCTTC. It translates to CASSLSTGGTYGYTF.

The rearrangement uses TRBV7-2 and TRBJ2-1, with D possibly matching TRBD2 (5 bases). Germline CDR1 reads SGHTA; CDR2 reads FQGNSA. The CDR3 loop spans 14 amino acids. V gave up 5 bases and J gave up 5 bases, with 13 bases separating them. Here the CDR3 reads CASSRSSGDNEQFF. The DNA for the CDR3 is TGTGCCAGCAGCCGTTCGAGCGGAGACAATGAGCAGTTCTTC.